This section outlines one T cell receptor (beta chain) sequence together with its context. Its antigen is currently unknown. V gave up 0 bases and J gave up 8 bases, with 10 bases separating them. The germline gives CDR1 MNHEY, CDR2 SMNVEV (reference sequence). CDR3 length: 13 residues. This specimen comes from a study of monozygotic twins with cystic fibrosis. Study-level information: With about 15 PCR cycles, barcoded libraries came from approximately 2.7 micrograms of fragmented DNA. General observations from the study: Median Simpson clonality of 0.0095 suggested naive T cells predominated.

Here immunoSEQ multiplex PCR was the method, and the copy in TCRdb shows in-frame clones only, minus some. The repertoire consists of 35,000 or so clones, with approximately 80% occurring once and the leading ten covering approximately 1.8%. Sequencing input: blood. The receptor was isolated from a girl under 10 years old with cystic fibrosis. V is TRBV27 and J is TRBJ1-2, with a possible D match to TRBD1 (6 bases). The CDR3 here is CASSLSGGWGYTF. The CDR3 DNA is TGTGCCAGCAGTTTATCAGGGGGTTGGGGCTACACCTTC.